The 30 T cell receptor beta chains presented below share a single source sample, sequenced in a study of blood T cells in healthy people across ages. Primed by a sample-barcoded 5' primer and a J-beta primer mix, a second PCR proceeded for roughly 7 to 12 cycles. TCRdb fed the 5' RACE reads into MiXCR, producing one record per CDR3 protein. The sample lists 850,000 to 1,300,000 distinct CDR3 sequences; under 55% were seen once. Sequencing was performed on blood. The receptors here all came from an older woman in good health.

The rearrangement joins TRBV29-1 to TRBJ2-7; 8 bases line up with TRBD1. The CDR3 runs to 13 residues. With 6 bases clipped from V and 2 bases from J, the junction kept 6 bases outside the gene matches. CDR1 is SQVTM, CDR2 ANQGSEA, per germline. CDR3 residues: CSVPTGATYEQYF. For the CDR3, the DNA is TGCAGCGTCCCGACAGGGGCGACCTACGAGCAGTACTTC.

The genes are TRBV9 and TRBJ2-1, with 7 bases fitting TRBD2. The CDR3 consists of 14 residues. CDR1 is SGDLS and CDR2 is YYNGEE in the germline V gene. With V trimmed by 4 bases and J by 7 bases, 8 bases remained unmatched. Here the CDR3 reads CASSPSGAGNEQFF. The CDR3 nucleotides read TGTGCCAGCAGCCCTAGCGGAGCGGGGAATGAGCAGTTCTTC. The whole variable domain, filled in from reference TRBV9 and TRBJ2-1, reads DSGVTQTPKHLITATGQRVTLRCSPRSGDLSVYWYQQSLDQGLQFLIQYYNGEERAKGNILERFSAQQFPDLHSELNLSSLELGDSALYFCASSPSGAGNEQFFGPGTRLTVL.

This clonotype was seen once. This chain links TRBV11-2 with TRBJ1-1, with D perhaps matching TRBD1 (5 bases). From germline, CDR1 is SGHAT and CDR2 FQNNGV. The CDR3 is 14 amino acids. The V end was cut by 8 bases, the J end by 2 bases, with 15 bases between. The CDR3 loop reads CASATGTANTEAFF. The CDR3 coding sequence is TGTGCCAGCGCGACGGGGACCGCCAACACTGAAGCTTTCTTT.

Regarding this clonotype: A junction end diverges from the germline sequence, so it may reflect a read error. This chain links TRBV27 with TRBJ2-1, with TRBD2 identical over 10 bases. The CDR3 length is 15 residues. Germline V gives CDR1 MNHEY, CDR2 SMNVEV (reference sequence). The CDR3 loop is CTSSLVLAGPYEQFF. DNA for the CDR3: TGTACCAGCAGTTTGGTACTAGCGGGGCCTTATGAGCAGTTCTTC.

This clonotype showed up just a few times. This CDR3 reads CASSRDGFRELFF. CDR3 nucleotide sequence: TGTGCCAGCAGTCGAGACGGGTTCCGGGAGCTGTTTTTT. This chain joins TRBV7-2 and TRBJ2-2; D not resolved. This CDR3 region has 13 residues. V lost 6 bases to trimming and J lost 9 bases, with 14 bases between them. The germline CDR1 and CDR2 sequences are SGHTA and FQGNSA.

In its sample, this clonotype was seen once. The chain employs TRBV20-1 and TRBJ1-6; D is possibly TRBD1 (6 bases). The CDR3 runs 21 residues. V lost 2 bases and J lost 16, with 42 bases in between. Germline V lookup: CDR1 DFQATT, CDR2 SNEGSKA (reference sequence). CDR3 sequence (DNA): TGCAGTGCTAGAAGACCTGATGGGTGGCAGAGAGGAGCGGGGGGCTCCGCAGCACTCCACTTT. Amino acids: CSARRPDGWQRGAGGSAALHF.

This clonotype was detected only a few times. CDR3 sequence reads: CASSEGQSYNEQFF. The CDR3 region has the DNA TGTGCCAGCAGTGAGGGGCAGTCCTACAATGAGCAGTTCTTC. The chain recombines TRBV25-1 with TRBJ2-1, with TRBD1 as a possible D gene (5 bases). This CDR3 is 14 amino acids long. Germline V CDR1 and CDR2: MGHDK, SYGVNS. The V and J ends lost 3 bases and 1 base respectively, with 7 bases between them.

On this clonotype itself: This may stem from a read error, because a much larger clone lies one nucleotide away. The rearrangement links TRBV4-2 to TRBJ2-5, with no clear D. The length of the CDR3 is 15 residues. The germline V gene has CDR1 LGHNA and CDR2 YNFKEQ. CDR3 DNA sequence: TGTGCCAGCAGCCAAAATCCAGGTGGCCAAGAGACCCGGTACTTC. Translated: CASSQNPGGQETRYF.

This clonotype was counted many times. The chain joins TRBV9 to TRBJ2-1; D is undetermined. Germline V gene lookup returns CDR1 SGDLS and CDR2 YYNGEE. The V end lost 3 bases, the J end lost 4 bases, and 14 bases lay between the germline ends. This CDR3 comprises 15 residues. DNA of the CDR3: TGTGCCAGCAGCGCCCCCCCTAACAATTACAATGAGCAGTTCTTC. Its protein product is CASSAPPNNYNEQFF.

V gene TRBV5-1 combines with J gene TRBJ2-3, with 10 bases identical to TRBD2. The CDR3 length is 15 residues. Germline values: CDR1 SGHRS, CDR2 YFSETQ. The V segment lost 3 bases and the J segment 1 base; nucleotides outside the gene matches: 2. CDR3 protein: CASSWGTSGTDTQYF. The CDR3 nucleotides are TGCGCCAGCAGCTGGGGGACTAGCGGCACAGATACGCAGTATTTT.

The chain combines TRBV2 with TRBJ2-3; a weak D match, TRBD1 (6 bases). Germline V gene lookup returns CDR1 SNHLY and CDR2 FYNNEI. CDR3 size: 16 residues. The V end lost 8 bases, the J end lost 6 bases, and 24 bases lay between the germline ends. In DNA, the CDR3 is TGTGCCAGCGTAGGGTTAGAGGGGGAAAGAGTGGATACGCAGTATTTT. This translates into CASVGLEGERVDTQYF. The full variable domain, rest sourced from reference TRBV2 and TRBJ2-3, is EPEVTQTPSHQVTQMGQEVILRCVPISNHLYFYWYRQILGQKVEFLVSFYNNEISEKSEIFDDQFSVERPDGSNFTLKIRSTKLEDSAMYFCASVGLEGERVDTQYFGPGTRLTVL.

This clonotype was counted a few times. The chain carries TRBV2 and TRBJ2-7; 12 bases agree with TRBD2. J gave up 2 bases and V 7 bases, and 18 bases lay outside the gene matches. The CDR3 extends over 19 amino acids. Looked up from germline, CDR1 is SNHLY and CDR2 is FYNNEI. Here the CDR3 reads CASNGVTRTSGRNAYEQYF. The CDR3 DNA sequence: TGTGCCAGCAACGGAGTAACCCGTACTAGCGGGAGGAACGCCTACGAGCAGTACTTC.

V usage is TRBV29-1 and J usage is TRBJ2-4, with D unclear. The V gene's germline CDR1 is SQVTM and CDR2 ANQGSEA. Deletions cut 1 base from V and 3 bases from J, with 1 base between. CDR3 length: 11 amino acids. CDR3 residues: CSVEGKNIQYF. The CDR3 DNA reads TGCAGCGTTGAAGGCAAAAACATTCAGTACTTC.

V gene TRBV6-5 combines with J gene TRBJ2-7; D perhaps matches TRBD2 (6 bases). V lost 0 bases to trimming and J lost 4 bases, with 13 bases between them. The V gene's germline CDR1 is MNHEY and CDR2 SVGAGI. CDR3 length equals 15 residues. In DNA, the CDR3 is TGTGCCAGCAGTTACTCAGGAGGGCAAACGTACGAGCAGTACTTC. Its translation: CASSYSGGQTYEQYF.

Only a few counts were recorded for this clonotype. The gene calls are TRBV7-3 and TRBJ2-3; D gene uncertain. Germline V gene sequence: CDR1 SGHTA, CDR2 FQGTGA. The CDR3 runs 13 residues. V lost 5 bases, J lost 8 bases, and 14 bases lay in between. This chain's CDR3 is CASSLDPFGTQYF. The CDR3 DNA reads as TGTGCCAGCAGCCTAGATCCCTTCGGTACGCAGTATTTT.

The gene calls are TRBV7-9 and TRBJ2-7; a possible D gene is TRBD2 (6 bases). CDR3 size: 14 residues. CDR1 SEHNR and CDR2 FQNEAQ come from the germline V gene (reference sequence). V lost 4 bases and J 2 bases, leaving 12 bases between the germline ends. CDR3 sequence: CASSSGPGAYEQYF. CDR3 nucleotide sequence: TGTGCCAGCAGCTCGGGCCCGGGAGCCTACGAGCAGTACTTC.

The V and J genes are TRBV9 and TRBJ2-3; D possibly uses TRBD1 or TRBD2 (5 bases each). The V end lost 7 bases, the J end lost 0 bases, and 15 bases lay between the germline ends. The CDR3 runs to 15 residues. CDR1 and CDR2 (germline): SGDLS, YYNGEE. CDR3 residues: CASAPGHISTDTQYF. The CDR3 bases are TGTGCCAGCGCGCCGGGGCACATTAGCACAGATACGCAGTATTTT.

This clonotype was found a few times. The V gene is TRBV7-2, the J gene TRBJ1-5, with unresolved D. The CDR3 contains 16 residues. V shed 1 base and J shed 2 bases, with 12 bases lying between them. Per germline, CDR1 SGHTA and CDR2 FQGNSA. The CDR3: CASSLDVGIGNQPQHF. For the CDR3, the DNA is TGTGCCAGCAGCTTAGATGTGGGGATAGGCAATCAGCCCCAGCATTTT.

The chain is built from TRBV10-1 and TRBJ2-1, with TRBD2 as a possible D gene (6 bases). The CDR3 is 14 residues long. Looked up from germline, CDR1 is WNHNN and CDR2 is SYGVQD (reference sequence). The ends were cut back, 4 bases at V and 5 bases at J, with 12 bases in the middle. The CDR3 loop reads CASSAGTPNNEQFF. In nucleotides, the CDR3 is TGCGCCAGCAGTGCCGGGACTCCAAACAATGAGCAGTTCTTC.

This clonotype has just a few counts. V is TRBV21-1 and J is TRBJ2-7; TRBD1, the table's D call, lacks a check against the DNA. TRBV21-1 is classified as a pseudogene. The CDR3 sequence is 13 residues long. The DNA of the CDR3 is TGTGCCAGCAAGGAGGCAGGGGACTACGAGCAGTACTTC. This encodes CASKEAGDYEQYF.

In its sample, this clonotype was seen a few times. The gene calls are TRBV5-1 and TRBJ1-2; 9 nucleotides match TRBD1. The V segment lost 2 bases and the J segment 5 bases; nucleotides outside the gene matches: 7. There are 15 residues in the CDR3. Germline values: CDR1 SGHRS, CDR2 YFSETQ. The CDR3 region has the DNA TGCGCCAGCAGCTTCCCCGGGACAGGGCAATATGGCTACACCTTC. Its protein is CASSFPGTGQYGYTF.

The rearrangement uses TRBV27 and TRBJ2-1; D is possibly TRBD2 (5 bases). Trimming removed 6 bases from V and 5 bases from J, with 20 bases in between. The CDR3 has 16 amino acids. The germline gives CDR1 MNHEY, CDR2 SMNVEV (reference sequence). The DNA for the CDR3 is TGTGCCAGCAGAGTCGATGGGCGGACTGAGAACAATGAGCAGTTCTTC. This encodes CASRVDGRTENNEQFF.

The V and J genes are TRBV18 and TRBJ2-4; D is unresolved. Germline V gives CDR1 KGHSH, CDR2 LQKENI. V lost 4 bases and J 15 bases, leaving 16 bases between the germline ends. The CDR3 has 12 residues. The CDR3 region is CASSHIPYERYF. CDR3 sequence (DNA): TGTGCCAGCTCACACATCCCCTACGAGCGGTACTTC.

This clonotype was seen more than once but under ten times. The rearrangement uses TRBV20-1 and TRBJ1-5; 8 nucleotides agree with TRBD1. Per germline, CDR1 DFQATT and CDR2 SNEGSKA (reference sequence). J gave up 3 bases and V 3 bases, and 13 bases lay outside the gene matches. The CDR3 contains 17 residues. CDR3 DNA: TGCAGTGCTAGTCAGGGGGCGACCGGAGGTGACAATCAGCCCCAGCATTTT. This translates into CSASQGATGGDNQPQHF.

The rearrangement links TRBV27 to TRBJ1-1; possibly TRBD1 for D (6 bases). CDR3 length: 15 amino acids. The V gene's germline CDR1 is MNHEY and CDR2 SMNVEV (reference sequence). V was clipped by 4 bases and J by 3 bases, with 15 bases between them. The DNA of the CDR3 is TGTGCCAGCAGTTCCGGAGGGGGGGCTTACACTGAAGCTTTCTTT. The encoded protein is CASSSGGGAYTEAFF.

This clonotype was seen many times. CDR3 in amino acids: CSATGPGLAGYNEQFF. CDR3 coding DNA: TGCAGTGCCACGGGCCCAGGACTAGCGGGTTACAATGAGCAGTTCTTC. The chain employs TRBV20-1 and TRBJ2-1; 11 bases align to TRBD2. The length of the CDR3 is 16 residues. The V segment lost 6 bases and the J segment 4 bases; nucleotides outside the gene matches: 11. Germline-derived CDR1 and CDR2 are DFQATT and SNEGSKA (reference sequence).

The rearrangement uses TRBV5-1 and TRBJ2-1; 11 bases line up with TRBD2. This CDR3 has 18 amino acids. The germline CDR1 and CDR2 sequences are SGHRS and YFSETQ. V dropped 4 bases and J dropped 3; count of bases not matched to a gene: 12. The CDR3 DNA sequence: TGCGCCAGCAGCAAGGCCCCCAGCACTAGCGGGAGCTACAATGAGCAGTTCTTC. This sequence encodes CASSKAPSTSGSYNEQFF.

J is TRBJ2-5 and V is TRBV6-5; tentative D call: TRBD1 (6 bases). The CDR3 length is 14 residues. V dropped 8 bases and J dropped 11 bases, with 24 bases sitting between them. Germline loops: CDR1 MNHEY, CDR2 SVGAGI. The CDR3 is CASPHGHGSGEQYF. CDR3 DNA sequence: TGTGCCAGCCCCCACGGCCACGGGTCAGGGGAGCAGTACTTC.

The chain links TRBV20-1 to TRBJ1-5; D is unclear. The CDR3 extends over 15 amino acids. Looked up from germline, CDR1 is DFQATT and CDR2 is SNEGSKA (reference sequence). Trimming stripped 1 base from V and 2 bases from J, with 12 bases between. The CDR3 DNA reads TGCAGTGCTAGAGGGTGGGTCTTACGCAATCAGCCCCAGCATTTT. Protein sequence: CSARGWVLRNQPQHF.

This clonotype was detected a few times. The CDR3 reads CASGTRVKRNEQFF. The CDR3 DNA reads as TGTGCCAGCGGTACTAGAGTAAAGCGGAATGAGCAGTTCTTC. V gene TRBV21-1 combines with J gene TRBJ2-1; the tabulated D call, TRBD2, remains unverified against the DNA. TRBV21-1 corresponds to a pseudogene. CDR3 length: 14 residues.